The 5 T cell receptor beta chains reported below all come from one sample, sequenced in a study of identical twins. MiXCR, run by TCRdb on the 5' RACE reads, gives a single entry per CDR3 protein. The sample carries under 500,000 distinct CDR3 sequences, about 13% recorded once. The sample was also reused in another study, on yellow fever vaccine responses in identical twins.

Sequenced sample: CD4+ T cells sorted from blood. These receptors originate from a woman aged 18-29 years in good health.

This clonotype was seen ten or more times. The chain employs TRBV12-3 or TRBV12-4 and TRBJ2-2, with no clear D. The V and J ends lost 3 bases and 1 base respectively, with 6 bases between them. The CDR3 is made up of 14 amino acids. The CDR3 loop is CASSFRWNTGELFF. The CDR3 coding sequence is TGTGCCAGCAGTTTCAGATGGAACACCGGGGAGCTGTTTTTT.

This CDR3 is CASSGERGTDTQYF. The CDR3 nucleotides are TGTGCCAGCAGCGGGGAGCGGGGTACAGATACGCAGTATTTT. The rearrangement joins TRBV7-9 to TRBJ2-3, with 7 bases matching TRBD2. The CDR3 spans 14 residues. Germline-derived CDR1 and CDR2 are SEHNR and FQNEAQ (reference sequence). The ends lost 5 bases at V and 3 bases at J; junction bases unmatched: 5.

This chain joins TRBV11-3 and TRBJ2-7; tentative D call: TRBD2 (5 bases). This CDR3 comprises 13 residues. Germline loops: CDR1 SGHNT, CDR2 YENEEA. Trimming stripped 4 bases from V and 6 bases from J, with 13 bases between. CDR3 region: CASSSGSAGEQYF. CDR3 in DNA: TGTGCCAGCAGCTCAGGATCGGCGGGCGAGCAGTACTTC.

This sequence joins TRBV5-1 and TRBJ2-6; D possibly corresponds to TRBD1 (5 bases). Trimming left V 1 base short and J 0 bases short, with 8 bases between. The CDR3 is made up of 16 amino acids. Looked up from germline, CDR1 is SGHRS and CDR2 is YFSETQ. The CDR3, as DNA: TGCGCCAGCAGCTTGCCCCAGGGCTCTGGGGCCAACGTCCTGACTTTC. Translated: CASSLPQGSGANVLTF.

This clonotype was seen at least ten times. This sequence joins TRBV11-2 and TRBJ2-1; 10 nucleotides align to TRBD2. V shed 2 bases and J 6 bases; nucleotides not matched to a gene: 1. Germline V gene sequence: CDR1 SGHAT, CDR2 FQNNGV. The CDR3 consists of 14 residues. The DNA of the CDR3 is TGTGCCAGCAGCTTAAGCGGGAGGGCCAATGAGCAGTTCTTC. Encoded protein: CASSLSGRANEQFF.